The clone carrying this T cell receptor (beta chain) was observed at least ten times. What it binds is unknown. The cDNA had a unique molecular identifier and a template-switch universal primer site. Each CDR3 protein gets one entry after TCRdb re-called the 5' RACE reads with MiXCR. The sample shows roughly 630,000 distinct CDR3 sequences, roughly 6.6% of them seen only once. Trimming stripped 4 bases from V and 0 bases from J, with 13 bases between. The germline V gene has CDR1 SGHRS and CDR2 YFSETQ. CDR3 length: 15 residues. This sample stems from a study of identical twins. Overall study results and limits: Insertions were reduced in abundant cord blood beta clonotypes but not in memory repertoires. Twins' excess sharing was less marked for out-of-frame beta sequences.

Separately, the same data were catalogued under a study of yellow fever vaccine responses in identical twins. That investigation notes: Reportedly, the response of twins' T cells to the vaccine seemed partly convergent, partly personalized.

Sequencing was done on a sample of PBMCs. This sequence was found in a woman younger than 30 in good health. The V gene is TRBV5-1, the J gene TRBJ1-1; a possible D gene is TRBD1 (5 bases). In DNA form, the CDR3 reads TGCGCCAGCAGCCCCGGGGGGGGGTTGAACACTGAAGCTTTCTTT. Encoded protein: CASSPGGGLNTEAFF. The complete variable domain, with remaining parts taken from reference TRBV5-1 and TRBJ1-1, reads KAGVTQTPRYLIKTRGQQVTLSCSPISGHRSVSWYQQTPGQGLQFLFEYFSETQRNKGNFPGRFSGRQFSNSRSEMNVSTLELGDSALYLCASSPGGGLNTEAFFGQGTRLTVV.